The clone carrying this T cell receptor (beta chain) was seen more than once but under ten times. The data belong to a study of OX40 agonist ivuxolimab in advanced cancers. Whole-study context: Males comprised roughly four fifths of the group, whose mean age was roughly 60 years (range roughly 23 to 80). It was permissible to have had prior anti-PD-1, anti-PD-L1 or anti-CTLA-4 therapy, and about 40% had some.

This CDR3 region has 14 residues. Germline CDR1 and CDR2: SGDLS and YYNGEE. Unmatched junction bases numbered 5, after V lost 0 bases and J lost 15 bases. Prior autoimmune disease or systemic immunosuppression barred patients. Produced via immunoSEQ multiplex PCR; TCRdb's table is partial and in-frame only. The top ten clones hold 5% of a sample with some 74,000 clones, around 80% of them seen once. The sequencing used CD4+ or CD8+ T cells sorted from blood, collected in a trial of the OX40 agonist ivuxolimab. The clonotype originates from an adult with an advanced solid tumor such as melanoma, head and neck, liver or kidney cancer. V gene TRBV9 combines with J gene TRBJ2-1; TRBD2 matches 14 bases. The CDR3 protein is CASSVGLAGGPTFF. The CDR3 DNA follows: TGTGCCAGCAGCGTAGGACTAGCGGGGGGGCCGACGTTCTTC.